This T cell receptor (beta chain) was captured by sequencing in a study of response to subunit inactivated influenza vaccine. Findings and limits, study-wide: Authors suggested that a seasonal influenza vaccination recruits few new T cells each time.

As concerns this clonotype: The antigen is unknown.

V was trimmed by 4 bases and J by 2 bases, leaving 12 bases between them. Looked up from germline, CDR1 is MNHEY and CDR2 is SVGAGI. The CDR3 contains 15 residues. Each CDR3 protein is one row after TCRdb ran MiXCR on the RT-PCR reads. The sample consists of hundreds of thousands of distinct CDR3 sequences, around a sixth of them appearing once. The sample consisted of PBMCs from blood, taken around 5 days after vaccination. The V and J genes are TRBV6-5 and TRBJ1-5, with D possibly being TRBD1 (6 bases). This TCR was recovered from a man in his fifties who received an inactivated influenza vaccine. The CDR3, as DNA: TGTGCCAGCAGTTTACAGGGTTGGGGCAATCAGCCCCAGCATTTT. Its protein is CASSLQGWGNQPQHF.